This T cell receptor (beta chain) was captured in a study of blood T cell dynamics during melanoma immunotherapy. This CDR3 has 15 amino acids. Germline CDR1 SNHLY, CDR2 FYNNEI. The V and J ends lost 1 base and 0 bases, in that order; junction bases with no gene match: 2. The data were produced by immunoSEQ multiplex PCR, yet TCRdb's version contains in-frame clones alone and is incomplete. The sample shows fewer than 15,000 clones, about nine tenths of them seen only once. Described time point: week 3, after first cycle of checkpoint inhibitor. The V and J genes are TRBV2 and TRBJ2-5; 7 bases are a match to TRBD2. This sequence was found in a human donor with melanoma. The material sequenced was blood, taken from a patient treated with checkpoint blockade. The CDR3, as DNA: TGTGCCAGCAGTGAAGGAGCGGGGTACCAAGAGACCCAGTACTTC. Translated: CASSEGAGYQETQYF.